This T cell receptor (beta chain) was profiled in a study of blood T cell repertoires in COVID-19. Study information: Whether acute or convalescent, the COVID-19 samples came from the United States, Italy and Spain. PBMCs, B-cell-depleted T cells, or T cells provided the cDNA or gDNA that made up the material.

In the authors' workflow: From reference gene primer amplification, estimates of nucleated cell counts were derived. Sequencing used immunoSEQ multiplex PCR; TCRdb keeps in-frame clones, though not all of them. V, J and clone size derive from that table, while D and trimming were established from the DNA sequence. The repertoire has fewer than 150,000 clones, around 90% of them found once; the top ten carry about 4.8%. The CDR3 has 17 amino acids. V lost 4 bases to trimming and J lost 6 bases; unmatched junction nucleotides: 12. Looked up from germline, CDR1 is LGHNA and CDR2 is YSLEER. This TCR was sampled from a woman aged 45 to 65 with acute or convalescent COVID-19. The sample taken for sequencing was peripheral blood. The V call is TRBV4-3, the J call TRBJ2-1; 10 bases agree with TRBD1. CDR3 amino acids: CASSRQTGGLSFNEQFF. CDR3 coding DNA: TGCGCCAGCAGCCGACAGACAGGGGGCCTTTCTTTCAATGAGCAGTTCTTC.